The 26 T cell receptor beta chains in this list originate from one sample, sequenced in a study of blood T cells in healthy people across ages. PCR was performed a second time for about 6 to 12 cycles using a sample-barcoded 5' primer and a J-beta primer mix. TCRdb called the 5' RACE reads again in MiXCR, with one record for every CDR3 protein. The sample holds approximately 400,000 distinct CDR3 sequences, approximately 47% seen once. The sequenced material came from blood. These TCRs come from a man aged 55 to 69 in good health.

The chain combines TRBV5-6 with TRBJ1-5; D perhaps matches TRBD1 (5 bases). This CDR3 contains 15 residues. Germline CDR1 is SGHDT and CDR2 is YYEEEE. The ends were cut back, 3 bases at V and 6 bases at J, with 16 bases in the middle. The CDR3 bases are TGTGCCAGCAGCTCGATTAGTAGGGGTGGTCAGCCCCAGCATTTT. Encoded protein: CASSSISRGGQPQHF.

The chain couples TRBV28 to TRBJ1-2; maybe TRBD1 (5 bases). Trimming took 7 bases from V and 5 from J, leaving 11 bases between them. This CDR3 comprises 12 residues. In germline, CDR1 is MDHEN, CDR2 SYDVKM. The CDR3 nucleotides read TGTGCCAGCACCACGACAGATTATGGCTACACCTTC. This sequence encodes CASTTTDYGYTF.

DNA for the CDR3: TGTGCCAGCAGCGTAGGTTTGGGGGTGGCCCCTGGGGCCAACGTCCTGACTTTC. Residues: CASSVGLGVAPGANVLTF. J is TRBJ2-6 and V is TRBV9; D is tentatively TRBD1 or TRBD2 (5 bases each). Germline CDR1 and CDR2: SGDLS and YYNGEE. This CDR3 is 18 amino acids long. V gave up 0 bases and J gave up 2 bases, with 15 bases separating them.

The sample holds many counts of this clonotype. This CDR3 is CASLGGGGAYNEQFF. CDR3 DNA: TGTGCCAGCCTAGGGGGCGGGGGGGCCTACAATGAGCAGTTCTTC. The chain couples TRBV25-1 to TRBJ2-1; 9 bases map to TRBD2. Germline V lookup: CDR1 MGHDK, CDR2 SYGVNS. Trimming took 8 bases from V and 2 from J; bases not matched to a gene: 7. CDR3 size: 15 residues.

This clonotype appeared many times. V and J are TRBV6-1 and TRBJ2-5, with 8 bases that match TRBD1. Germline values: CDR1 MNHNS, CDR2 SASEGT. The CDR3 has 13 residues. Trimming took 0 bases from V and 10 from J; bases not matched to a gene: 4. The CDR3 bases are TGTGCCAGCAGTGAAGCGTGGGACAGGAGCCAGTACTTC. It specifies CASSEAWDRSQYF.

This clonotype was counted once. V and J are TRBV29-1 and TRBJ2-5; 8 nucleotides agree with TRBD1. The V gene's germline CDR1 is SQVTM and CDR2 ANQGSEA. The CDR3 is made up of 12 amino acids. J was trimmed by 11 bases and V by 6 bases; bases with no gene match: 11. The CDR3 DNA sequence: TGCAGCGTGAATACAGGGGGGAATGAGCAGTACTTC. Its translation: CSVNTGGNEQYF.

For this clonotype: A read error may be the cause here, since a much bigger clone is one base away. The chain joins TRBV7-9 to TRBJ2-1, with D maybe TRBD2 (5 bases). Germline V CDR1 and CDR2: SEHNR, FQNEAQ (reference sequence). This CDR3 contains 16 residues. The CDR3 DNA is TGTGCCAGCAGCCCACCCCCCCCGGACTCCCACAATGAGCAGTTCTTC. This codes for CASSPPPPDSHNEQFF.

Points on this clonotype: This may arise from a read error, as a much more abundant clone is one base away. The chain is built from TRBV20-1 and TRBJ1-5, with D hard to call. CDR1 and CDR2 from the germline V gene are DFQATT and SNEGSKA (reference sequence). The CDR3 totals 13 residues. The chain's CDR3 is CSASWGNDQPRHF. Here the CDR3 DNA reads TGCAGTGCTAGTTGGGGAAACGATCAGCCCCGGCATTTT.

This rearrangement joins TRBV7-9 to TRBJ1-6; possibly TRBD1 for D (6 bases). The CDR3 has 15 residues. Germline assignment: CDR1 SEHNR and CDR2 FQNEAQ (reference sequence). Trimming cost V 5 bases and J 12 bases, with 20 bases left between them. The CDR3 DNA reads TGTGCCAGCAGCCTCCAAGCGGGACAAAGCTTACCCCTCCACTTT. Its protein is CASSLQAGQSLPLHF.

V is TRBV7-3 and J is TRBJ2-1; D uncertain. Germline values: CDR1 SGHTA, CDR2 FQGTGA. The length of the CDR3 is 13 residues. Trimming took 3 bases from V and 4 from J, leaving 7 bases between them. CDR3 coding DNA: TGTGCCAGCAGCTTTAGACCATACAATGAGCAGTTCTTC. Its protein product is CASSFRPYNEQFF.

This chain connects TRBV11-2 to TRBJ2-3, with TRBD2 matching 9 bases. CDR3 size: 15 residues. CDR1 is SGHAT, CDR2 FQNNGV, per germline. V dropped 4 bases and J dropped 4; count of bases not matched to a gene: 6. CDR3: CASSSYGTSPDTQYF. The CDR3 region has the DNA TGTGCCAGCAGCTCGTACGGGACTAGCCCAGATACGCAGTATTTT.

The chain is built from TRBV4-2 and TRBJ1-1, with a tentative D call TRBD1 (5 bases). V lost 4 bases and J 4 bases, leaving 22 bases between the germline ends. The CDR3 contains 17 residues. Germline loops: CDR1 LGHNA, CDR2 YNFKEQ. CDR3: CASSLRPGTTSITEAFF. The CDR3 nucleotides are TGTGCCAGCAGCCTTAGACCCGGGACGACCTCGATCACTGAAGCTTTCTTT.

A few counts support this clonotype. The chain employs TRBV3-1 and TRBJ2-7; 9 bases are a match to TRBD1. The CDR3 runs to 15 residues. Germline V lookup: CDR1 LGHDT, CDR2 YNNKEL (reference sequence). V was pared by 6 bases and J by 5 bases, with 11 bases of the junction left unmatched. CDR3 nucleotides: TGTGCCAGCAGTCAGCCGGGGACAGGGAACCACGAGCAGTACTTC. This codes for CASSQPGTGNHEQYF.

This clonotype was observed a handful of times. The gene calls are TRBV11-2 and TRBJ2-1, with D tentatively TRBD2 (5 bases). V gave up 10 bases and J gave up 1 base, with 8 bases separating them. Germline CDR1 reads SGHAT; CDR2 reads FQNNGV. This CDR3 region has 12 residues. The CDR3 nucleotides are TGTGCCACCGGGGTGTCCTACAATGAGCAGTTCTTC. As protein: CATGVSYNEQFF.

This clonotype was observed a handful of times. The chain is built from TRBV7-2 and TRBJ2-7; 11 positions match TRBD2. The CDR3 is made up of 17 amino acids. Germline V gives CDR1 SGHTA, CDR2 FQGNSA. With V trimmed by 1 base and J by 7 bases, 12 bases remained unmatched. CDR3 region: CASSLVGSGGAPNEQYF. CDR3 DNA: TGTGCCAGCAGCTTAGTGGGTAGCGGGGGGGCCCCCAATGAGCAGTACTTC. The full variable domain, in which reference TRBV7-2 and TRBJ2-7 provide the parts outside the CDR3, is GAGVSQSPSNKVTEKGKDVELRCDPISGHTALYWYRQSLGQGLEFLIYFQGNSAPDKSGLPSDRFSAERTGGSVSTLTIQRTQQEDSAVYLCASSLVGSGGAPNEQYFGPGTRLTVT.

This sequence joins TRBV12-3 or TRBV12-4 and TRBJ2-3; maybe TRBD2 (6 bases). The CDR3 covers 16 residues. V was cut by 4 bases and J by 2 bases, with 16 bases left in between. The CDR3 sequence is CASSSRRGSNTDTQYF. The DNA for the CDR3 is TGTGCCAGCAGTTCAAGGCGGGGTTCAAACACAGATACGCAGTATTTT.

As for this clonotype: This may be a read error, as it is one base from a much larger clone. The chain combines TRBV7-2 with TRBJ2-3, with TRBD2 identical over 8 bases. Germline V gene data show CDR1 as SGHTA and CDR2 as FQGNSA. The CDR3 covers 14 residues. J lost 5 bases, V lost 6 bases, and 7 bases had no gene match. The CDR3 DNA reads as TGTGCCAGCAGGAGAAGCGGGAGTGGAGATACGCAGTATTTT. Protein sequence: CASRRSGSGDTQYF.

The genes are TRBV4-3 and TRBJ2-5, with 8 positions matching TRBD1. Germline loops: CDR1 LGHNA, CDR2 YSLEER. With 1 base clipped from V and 5 bases from J, the junction kept 9 bases outside the gene matches. CDR3 length equals 16 residues. The CDR3 DNA follows: TGCGCCAGCAGCCAAGGGGTTAGGACAGGGAAGGAGACCCAGTACTTC. Its protein product is CASSQGVRTGKETQYF.

V usage is TRBV28 and J usage is TRBJ2-1, with TRBD2 as a possible D gene (6 bases). CDR1 is MDHEN, CDR2 SYDVKM, per germline. The length of the CDR3 is 15 residues. The V end was cut by 4 bases, the J end by 7 bases, with 17 bases between. The DNA of the CDR3 is TGTGCCAGCAGTTCCTTATGGGGAGGTCTGAATGAGCAGTTCTTC. As protein: CASSSLWGGLNEQFF.

V gene TRBV20-1 combines with J gene TRBJ2-7; 9 nucleotides line up with TRBD1. This CDR3 comprises 12 residues. Germline V gene lookup returns CDR1 DFQATT and CDR2 SNEGSKA (reference sequence). CDR3 protein: CGRTGAGGEQYF. CDR3 in DNA: TGCGGTAGGACAGGGGCTGGGGGGGAGCAGTACTTC.

The chain is built from TRBV24-1 and TRBJ2-4; D is unresolved. Trimming removed 5 bases from V and 13 bases from J, with 14 bases in between. The CDR3 has 12 amino acids. Germline CDR1 and CDR2: KGHDR and SFDVKD. CDR3 DNA: TGTGCCACCAGTGGTGGGCCAGCGACACAGTACTTC. It codes for CATSGGPATQYF.

This clonotype was detected a few times. The chain joins TRBV28 to TRBJ2-7; 12 bases align to TRBD1. Germline assignment: CDR1 MDHEN and CDR2 SYDVKM. This CDR3 contains 15 residues. Trimming removed 6 bases from V and 4 bases from J; junction bases left unmatched: 7. CDR3 DNA sequence: TGTGCCAGCAGCCGGGGACAGGGGGCCCGGTACGAGCAGTACTTC. This gives the protein CASSRGQGARYEQYF. The full variable domain, with the rest looked up from reference TRBV28 and TRBJ2-7, is DVKVTQSSRYLVKRTGEKVFLECVQDMDHENMFWYRQDPGLGLRLIYFSYDVKMKEKGDIPEGYSVSREKKERFSLILESASTNQTSMYLCASSRGQGARYEQYFGPGTRLTVT.

This rearrangement joins TRBV27 to TRBJ1-1; D is ambiguous. Germline V gene sequence: CDR1 MNHEY, CDR2 SMNVEV (reference sequence). Trimming took off 6 bases at V and 1 base at J, with 15 bases between the two ends. CDR3 length equals 15 residues. This CDR3 reads CASRLGLGRNTEAFF. The CDR3 DNA follows: TGTGCCAGCAGACTCGGCCTAGGCCGGAACACTGAAGCTTTCTTT.

This clonotype was detected ten times or more. The gene calls are TRBV9 and TRBJ2-1; possible D gene TRBD1, 7 bases. V lost 4 bases and J lost 3, with 14 bases in between. The CDR3 spans 15 residues. CDR1 and CDR2 from the germline V gene are SGDLS and YYNGEE. CDR3 nucleotides: TGTGCCAGCAGCCCTCAGGGGGGCCTCTACAATGAGCAGTTCTTC. Translation: CASSPQGGLYNEQFF.

There are many counts of this clonotype. The chain is built from TRBV28 and TRBJ2-6; D may correspond to TRBD1 or TRBD2 (5 bases each). Trimming took 7 bases from V and 0 from J, leaving 10 bases between them. The CDR3 is made up of 15 amino acids. Per the germline V gene, CDR1 is MDHEN and CDR2 is SYDVKM. This CDR3 is CASTPGGSGANVLTF. The CDR3 nucleotides read TGTGCCAGCACCCCTGGGGGCTCTGGGGCCAACGTCCTGACTTTC.

This chain links TRBV5-1 with TRBJ2-5; tentative D call: TRBD1 (5 bases). The V gene's germline CDR1 is SGHRS and CDR2 YFSETQ. V lost 4 bases and J 6 bases, leaving 16 bases between the germline ends. The CDR3 totals 14 residues. CDR3 protein: CASSIQGFQQTQYF. Here the CDR3 DNA reads TGCGCCAGCAGCATCCAGGGTTTTCAGCAGACCCAGTACTTC.